This T cell receptor (beta chain) was documented in a study of cytomegalovirus exposure and HLA in healthy donors (dated by TCRdb to between 2016 and 2019). Describing the broader study: The 500 to 800 repertoires of the first cohort and the roughly 120 validation repertoires were produced on the same platform, according to a later analysis. In addition to the first cohort of approximately 670 subjects, a separate validation cohort of around 110 different subjects was used. To predict cytomegalovirus infection status, the study combined high-throughput TCR immunosequencing, statistical association of individual TCRs with disease status, and machine learning. The study aimed to test whether cataloging public T cell receptors could reveal signatures of past pathogen exposure. Study-level results and caveats: According to the authors, the approach could potentially be generalized to other disease states and immunological phenotypes. While some public TCRs were present in many individuals, most TCR sequences turned up only very rarely across donors. A later analysis had no HLA typing for the validation cohort, so co-occurrence there was scored across all 130 or so repertoires. In vitro tests confirmed that three of the cytomegalovirus-associated TCR beta chains recognize cytomegalovirus antigens. A later analysis found that TCRs clustered in the first cohort also tended to co-occur in the approximately 120 validation repertoires, with approximately 94% of cluster scores above 0. The classifier was reported to diagnose cytomegalovirus status with high specificity and sensitivity in both the original cohort and the validation cohort. The study gave a list of some 150 TCR beta chains associated with cytomegalovirus.

The library was made by the immunoSEQ multiplex PCR assay. Concerning the study's data processing: A statistical classification framework was built to diagnose cytomegalovirus status from the catalog of TCR beta chain sequences. TCRdb retrieved this table from immuneACCESS and kept in-frame rearrangements only. Not all clones are present; in checked studies, unresolved V genes account for under half, and no reason is known for the remainder. V, J and clone size reflect that table, while D and trimming were determined from the DNA. Recorded for this sample are 280,000 or so clones; 85% to 90% of them occurred a single time. The ten largest clones add up to about 0.99% of the sample. The V and J ends are trimmed by 3 bases and 3 bases, leaving 11 bases between them. Per the germline V gene (reference sequence), SEHNR is the CDR1 and FQNEAQ is the CDR2. Counted from cysteine to phenylalanine, this CDR3 has 15 amino acids. Solely the CDR3 DNA is kept, with 45 bases framed from the first base.

On this clone: Its cognate antigen has yet to be identified. Base-call qualities are not available, and no considerably larger clone is one nucleotide away.

The donors were included in the validation cohort of over a hundred subjects, a group kept apart from the 666-subject first cohort. Here the chain combines TRBV7-9 and TRBJ2-2; TRBD1 is possibly the D segment (6 matching bases). This sequence was found in a young woman in good health and CMV-seronegative. Sequencing used PBMCs. CDR3 region: CASSFRQADTGELFF. The base sequence is TGTGCCAGCAGCTTTCGACAGGCAGACACCGGGGAGCTGTTTTTT.